This paragraph covers one T cell receptor beta chain sequence. These data belong to a study of tumor T cells in aggressive B-cell lymphoma. The data were produced by immunoSEQ multiplex PCR, yet TCRdb's version contains in-frame clones alone and is incomplete. The table records roughly 1,800 clones, 94% of them present only once. V lost 4 bases, J lost 3 bases, and 3 bases stayed unmatched. This CDR3 contains 16 residues. In germline, CDR1 is MGHRA, CDR2 YSYEKL. Sequencing input: tumor tissue. The chain is built from TRBV4-1 and TRBJ2-3; 14 bases line up with TRBD2. This sequence originates from an adult with diffuse large B cell lymphoma. The DNA for the CDR3 is TGCGCCAGCAGCCCGACTAGCGGGGGGGTTACAGATACGCAGTATTTT. This encodes CASSPTSGGVTDTQYF.